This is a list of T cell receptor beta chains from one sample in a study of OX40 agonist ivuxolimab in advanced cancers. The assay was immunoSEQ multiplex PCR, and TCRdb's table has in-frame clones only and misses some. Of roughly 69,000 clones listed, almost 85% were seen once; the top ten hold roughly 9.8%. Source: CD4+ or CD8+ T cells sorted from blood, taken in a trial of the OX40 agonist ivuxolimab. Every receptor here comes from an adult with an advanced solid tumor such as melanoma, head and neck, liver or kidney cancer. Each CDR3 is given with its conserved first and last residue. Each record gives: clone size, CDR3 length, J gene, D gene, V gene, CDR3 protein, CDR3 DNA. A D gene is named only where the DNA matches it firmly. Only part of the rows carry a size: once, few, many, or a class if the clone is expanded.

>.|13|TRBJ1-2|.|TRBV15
CATSRDTQNGYTF
TGTGCCACCAGCAGAGATACCCAGAATGGCTACACCTTC
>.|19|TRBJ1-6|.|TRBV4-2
CASSQAGGRGSSYNSPLHF
TGTGCCAGCAGCCAAGCGGGGGGCCGGGGTAGCTCCTATAATTCACCCCTCCACTTT
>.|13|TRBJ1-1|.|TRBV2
CASKSSGNTEAFF
TGTGCCAGCAAATCTTCTGGGAACACTGAAGCTTTCTTT
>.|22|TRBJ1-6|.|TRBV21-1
CASSKTPQTPNYSNSYNSPLHF
TGTGCCAGCAGCAAAACTCCACAGACACCCAACTATTCGAACTCCTATAATTCACCCCTCCACTTT
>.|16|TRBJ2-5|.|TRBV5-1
CASSLGIDTRQETQYF
TGCGCCAGCAGCTTGGGAATTGACACCCGCCAAGAGACCCAGTACTTC
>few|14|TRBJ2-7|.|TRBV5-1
CASSTGPFGSEQYF
TGCGCCAGCAGCACGGGACCTTTTGGGAGCGAGCAGTACTTC
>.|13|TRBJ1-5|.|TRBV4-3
CASSQDHFQPQHF
TGCGCCAGCAGCCAAGATCACTTTCAGCCCCAGCATTTT
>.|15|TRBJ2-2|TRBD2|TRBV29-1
CSVKYSGGAPGELFF
TGCAGCGTCAAATATAGCGGGGGGGCCCCCGGGGAGCTGTTTTTT
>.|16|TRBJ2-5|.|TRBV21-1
CASGVGLAGGSETQYF
TGTGCCAGCGGGGTGGGACTAGCGGGAGGGAGTGAGACCCAGTACTTC
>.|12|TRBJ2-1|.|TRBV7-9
CASSLGSNEQFF
TGTGCCAGCAGCTTGGGTTCCAATGAGCAGTTCTTC
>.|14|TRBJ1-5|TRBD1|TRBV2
CASTGTGEDQPQHF
TGTGCCAGTACCGGGACAGGGGAGGATCAGCCCCAGCATTTT
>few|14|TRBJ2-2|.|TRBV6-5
CASRTQTNTGELFF
TGTGCCAGCAGAACCCAGACGAACACCGGGGAGCTGTTTTTT
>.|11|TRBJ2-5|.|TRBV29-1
CSLGGVETQYF
TGCAGCCTAGGGGGGGTAGAGACCCAGTACTTC
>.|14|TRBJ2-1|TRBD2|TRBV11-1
CASSSGLAGNEQFF
TGTGCCAGCAGCTCGGGACTAGCGGGGAATGAGCAGTTCTTC
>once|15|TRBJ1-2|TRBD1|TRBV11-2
CASSATGGGGYGYTF
TGTGCCAGCAGCGCCACAGGGGGCGGGGGATATGGCTACACCTTC
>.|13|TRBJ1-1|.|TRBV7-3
CASSATGITEAFF
TGTGCCAGCAGCGCCACAGGGATTACTGAAGCTTTCTTT
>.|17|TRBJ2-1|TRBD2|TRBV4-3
CASSLRTSGSGWDEQFF
TGCGCCAGCAGCCTCAGGACTAGCGGGAGTGGGTGGGATGAGCAGTTCTTC
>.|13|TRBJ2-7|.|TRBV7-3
CASSPTWESEQYF
TGTGCCAGCAGCCCCACCTGGGAGTCCGAGCAGTACTTC
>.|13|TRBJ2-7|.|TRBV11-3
CARGRDPYREQYF
TGTGCCAGGGGCCGGGACCCCTACCGGGAGCAGTACTTC
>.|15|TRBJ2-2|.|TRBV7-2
CASSPLRRNTGELFF
TGTGCCAGCAGCCCCCTAAGGAGGAACACCGGGGAGCTGTTTTTT
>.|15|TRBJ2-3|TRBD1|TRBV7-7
CASSQGQGAGDTQYF
TGTGCTAGCAGCCAAGGACAGGGGGCGGGAGATACGCAGTATTTT
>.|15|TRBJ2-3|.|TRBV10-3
CAISGGDRYTDTQYF
TGTGCCATCAGTGGGGGGGACAGATACACAGATACGCAGTATTTT
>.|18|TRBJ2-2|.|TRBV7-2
CASSLLGARPMNTGELFF
TGTGCCAGCAGCTTATTAGGCGCCAGACCTATGAACACCGGGGAGCTGTTTTTT
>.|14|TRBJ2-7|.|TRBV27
CASSSYRAHYEQYF
TGTGCCAGCAGTTCTTACCGGGCCCACTACGAGCAGTACTTC
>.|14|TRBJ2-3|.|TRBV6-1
CASSEQGPTDTQYF
TGTGCCAGCAGTGAGCAGGGGCCCACAGATACGCAGTATTTT
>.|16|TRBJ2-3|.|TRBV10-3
CAISESGGSYTDTQYF
TGTGCCATCAGTGAGTCGGGGGGAAGCTACACAGATACGCAGTATTTT
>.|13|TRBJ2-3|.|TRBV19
CASSSPSTDTQYF
TGTGCCAGTAGTTCACCGTCAACAGATACGCAGTATTTT
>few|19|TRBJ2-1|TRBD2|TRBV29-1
CSVGVVELAGGWDSNEQFF
TGCAGCGTTGGGGTAGTAGAACTAGCGGGAGGATGGGACTCTAATGAGCAGTTCTTC
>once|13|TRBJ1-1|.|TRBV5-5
CASSFDMNTEAFF
TGTGCCAGCAGCTTTGACATGAACACTGAAGCTTTCTTT
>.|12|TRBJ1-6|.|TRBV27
CASRFHNSPLHF
TGTGCCAGCAGGTTCCATAATTCACCCCTCCACTTT
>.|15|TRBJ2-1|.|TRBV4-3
CASSYDAGPLNEQFF
TGCGCCAGCAGCTATGATGCGGGACCCCTCAATGAGCAGTTCTTC
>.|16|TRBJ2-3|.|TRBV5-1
CASSLVSNSGTDTQYF
TGCGCCAGCAGCCTTGTTAGCAACTCCGGCACAGATACGCAGTATTTT
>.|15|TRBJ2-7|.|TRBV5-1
CASSPGWTATYEQYF
TGCGCCAGCAGCCCCGGTTGGACGGCGACCTACGAGCAGTACTTC
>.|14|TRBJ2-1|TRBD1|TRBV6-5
CASNLRQGSNEQFF
TGTGCCAGCAATCTAAGACAGGGTTCCAATGAGCAGTTCTTC
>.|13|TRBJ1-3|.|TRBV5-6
CASSPGLGNTIYF
TGTGCCAGCAGCCCGGGGTTGGGAAACACCATATATTTT
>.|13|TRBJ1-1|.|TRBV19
CASNLGDRTEAFF
TGTGCCAGTAACCTAGGGGATCGCACTGAAGCTTTCTTT
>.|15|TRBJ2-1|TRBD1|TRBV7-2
CASSLGGQIYNEQFF
TGTGCCAGCAGCTTAGGGGGACAGATCTACAATGAGCAGTTCTTC
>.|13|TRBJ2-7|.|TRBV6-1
CASSETPAYEQYF
TGTGCCAGCAGTGAGACCCCCGCCTACGAGCAGTACTTC
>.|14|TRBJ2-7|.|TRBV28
CASSFPGTAYEQYF
TGTGCCAGCAGTTTCCCCGGGACGGCCTACGAGCAGTACTTC
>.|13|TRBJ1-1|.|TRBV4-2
CASSPRPETEAFF
TGTGCCAGCAGCCCGCGCCCTGAGACTGAAGCTTTCTTT
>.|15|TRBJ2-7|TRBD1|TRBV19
CASSIGQGAIGEQYF
TGTGCCAGTAGTATAGGACAGGGGGCGATAGGCGAGCAGTACTTC
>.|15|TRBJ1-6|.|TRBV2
CASSDRPGGNSPLHF
TGTGCCAGCAGTGACAGGCCCGGGGGAAATTCACCCCTCCACTTT
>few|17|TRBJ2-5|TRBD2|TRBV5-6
CASSRASSGSYVETQYF
TGTGCCAGCAGCCGGGCCTCTAGCGGGAGCTATGTGGAGACCCAGTACTTC
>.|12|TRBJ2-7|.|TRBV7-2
CASSPRHNEQYF
TGTGCCAGCAGCCCTCGACATAACGAGCAGTACTTC
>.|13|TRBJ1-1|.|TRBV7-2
CASSLDRPTGAFF
TGTGCCAGCAGCCTAGACAGGCCCACCGGCGCTTTCTTT